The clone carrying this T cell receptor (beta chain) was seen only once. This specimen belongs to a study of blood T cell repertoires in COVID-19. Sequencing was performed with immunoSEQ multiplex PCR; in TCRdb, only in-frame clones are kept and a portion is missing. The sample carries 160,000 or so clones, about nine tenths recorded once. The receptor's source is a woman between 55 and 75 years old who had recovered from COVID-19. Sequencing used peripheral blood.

CDR3 coding DNA: TGTGCCAGTAGTGACAGGTCCAGCCTTCAGCCCCAGCATTTT. Protein product: CASSDRSSLQPQHF. The rearrangement links TRBV19 to TRBJ1-5; D possibly corresponds to TRBD1 (6 bases). Germline CDR1 LNHDA, CDR2 SQIVND (reference sequence). The V end was cut by 5 bases, the J end by 6 bases, with 14 bases between. The CDR3 consists of 14 residues.